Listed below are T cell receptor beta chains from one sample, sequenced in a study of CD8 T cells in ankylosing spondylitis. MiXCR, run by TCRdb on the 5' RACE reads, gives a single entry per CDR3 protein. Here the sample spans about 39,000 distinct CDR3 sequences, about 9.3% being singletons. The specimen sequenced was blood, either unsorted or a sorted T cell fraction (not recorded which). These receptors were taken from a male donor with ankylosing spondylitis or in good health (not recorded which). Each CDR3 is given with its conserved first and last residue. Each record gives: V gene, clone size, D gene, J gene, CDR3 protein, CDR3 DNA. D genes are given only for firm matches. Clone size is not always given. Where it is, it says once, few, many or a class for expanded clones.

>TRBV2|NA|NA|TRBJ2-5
CASADWETQYF
TGTGCCAGCGCCGATTGGGAGACCCAGTACTTC
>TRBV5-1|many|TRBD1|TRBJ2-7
CASSLEGQGAYEQYF
TGCGCCAGCAGCTTGGAAGGACAGGGGGCCTACGAGCAGTACTTC
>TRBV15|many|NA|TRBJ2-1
CATSTWASVKYNEQFF
TGTGCCACCAGCACCTGGGCTAGCGTAAAATACAATGAGCAGTTCTTC
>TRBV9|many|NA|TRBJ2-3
CASSVDASVSTDTQYF
TGTGCCAGCAGCGTAGACGCCTCGGTGAGCACAGATACGCAGTATTTT
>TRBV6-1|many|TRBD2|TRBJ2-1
CASRRLAVDEQFF
TGTGCCAGCAGGCGCCTAGCGGTCGATGAGCAGTTCTTC
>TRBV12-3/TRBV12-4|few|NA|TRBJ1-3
CASSFPRGSGNTIYF
TGTGCCAGCAGTTTCCCCAGGGGTTCTGGAAACACCATATATTTT
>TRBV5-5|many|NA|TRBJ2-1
CASSLYGPYNEQFF
TGTGCCAGCAGCTTGTACGGGCCCTACAATGAGCAGTTCTTC
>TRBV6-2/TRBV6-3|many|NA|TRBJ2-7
CASSSRSRTYEQYF
TGTGCCAGCAGTTCTAGGTCGAGAACCTACGAGCAGTACTTC
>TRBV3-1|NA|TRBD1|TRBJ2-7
CASSPGQGYYEQYF
TGTGCCAGCAGCCCGGGACAGGGGTACTACGAGCAGTACTTC
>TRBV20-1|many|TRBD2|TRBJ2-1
CSARHAEAGGRREQFF
TGCAGTGCTAGACACGCCGAAGCGGGAGGGCGAAGGGAGCAGTTCTTC
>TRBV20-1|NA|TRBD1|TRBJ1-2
CSARASTGDDYGYTF
TGCAGTGCTAGAGCTAGCACAGGGGATGACTATGGCTACACCTTC
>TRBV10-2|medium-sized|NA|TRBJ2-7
CASRGDEQYF
TGCGCCAGCAGGGGAGACGAGCAGTACTTC
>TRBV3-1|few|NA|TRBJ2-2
CASCASGWGTGELFF
TGTGCCAGCTGCGCGTCGGGGTGGGGCACCGGGGAGCTGTTTTTT
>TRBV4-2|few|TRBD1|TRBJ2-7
CASSQAPGTGYSEQYF
TGTGCCAGCAGCCAAGCCCCCGGGACAGGGTACTCCGAGCAGTACTTC
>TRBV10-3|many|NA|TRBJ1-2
CAISELGQPSGGYTF
TGTGCCATCAGTGAGCTTGGACAACCGAGCGGCGGCTACACCTTC
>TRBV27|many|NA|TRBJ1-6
CASRDNYNSPLHF
TGTGCCAGCCGGGACAACTATAATTCACCCCTCCACTTT
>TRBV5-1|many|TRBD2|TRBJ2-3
CASSLSVAGASDTQYF
TGCGCCAGCAGCTTGTCGGTAGCGGGAGCGTCAGATACGCAGTATTTT
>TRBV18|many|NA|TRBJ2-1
CASSPLGYNEQFF
TGTGCCAGCTCACCTTTGGGGTACAATGAGCAGTTCTTC
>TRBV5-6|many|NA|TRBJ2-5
CASRKPGTETQYF
TGTGCCAGCAGAAAACCCGGTACGGAGACCCAGTACTTC
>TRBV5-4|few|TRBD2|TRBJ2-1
CASSRTSGNNEQFF
TGTGCCAGCAGCAGGACTAGCGGAAACAATGAGCAGTTCTTC
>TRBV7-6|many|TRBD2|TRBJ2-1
CASSSRLAAYNEQFF
TGTGCCAGCAGTTCTCGACTAGCGGCCTACAATGAGCAGTTCTTC
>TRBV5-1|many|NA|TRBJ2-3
CASSLAGTTSPDTQYF
TGCGCCAGCAGCTTGGCCGGGACGACTTCCCCTGATACGCAGTATTTT
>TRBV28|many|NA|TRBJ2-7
CASSPESLGTPYEQYF
TGTGCCAGCAGTCCCGAGAGTTTGGGGACCCCCTACGAGCAGTACTTC
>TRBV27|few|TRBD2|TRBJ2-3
CASSSGLAGGDLGTDTQYF
TGTGCCAGCAGTTCGGGACTAGCGGGAGGAGATTTAGGCACAGATACGCAGTATTTT
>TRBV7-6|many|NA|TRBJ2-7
CASSSAGHEQYF
TGTGCCAGCAGTTCCGCGGGGCACGAGCAGTACTTC
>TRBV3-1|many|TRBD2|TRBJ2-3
CASSPTVRVAGTDTQYF
TGTGCCAGCAGTCCTACCGTCCGGGTAGCGGGAACAGATACGCAGTATTTT
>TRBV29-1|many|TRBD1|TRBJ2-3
CSVEGNSQGVGTDTQYF
TGCAGCGTTGAAGGGAACTCACAGGGGGTAGGAACAGATACGCAGTATTTT
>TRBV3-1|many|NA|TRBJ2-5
CASSQEPQPAQETQYF
TGTGCCAGCAGCCAAGAACCCCAGCCCGCCCAAGAGACCCAGTACTTC
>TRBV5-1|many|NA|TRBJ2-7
CASSPPGTLVSSYEQYF
TGCGCCAGCAGCCCGCCCGGGACCCTAGTTTCCTCCTACGAGCAGTACTTC
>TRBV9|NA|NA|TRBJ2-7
CASARSVNHEQYF
TGTGCCAGCGCGAGATCGGTTAACCACGAGCAGTACTTC
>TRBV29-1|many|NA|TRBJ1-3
CSVEEGVGNTIYF
TGCAGCGTTGAGGAAGGGGTTGGAAACACCATATATTTT